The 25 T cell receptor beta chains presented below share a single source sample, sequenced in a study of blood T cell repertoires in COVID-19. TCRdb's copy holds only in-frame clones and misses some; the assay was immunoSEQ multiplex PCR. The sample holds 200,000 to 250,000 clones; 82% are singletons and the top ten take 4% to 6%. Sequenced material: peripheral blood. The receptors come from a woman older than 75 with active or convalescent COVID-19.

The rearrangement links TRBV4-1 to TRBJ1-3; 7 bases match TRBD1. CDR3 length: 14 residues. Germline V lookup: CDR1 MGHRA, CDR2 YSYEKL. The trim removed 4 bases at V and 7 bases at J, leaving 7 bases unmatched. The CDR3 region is CASSRDRSFNTIYF. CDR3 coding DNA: TGCGCCAGCAGCCGGGACAGATCGTTCAACACCATATATTTT.

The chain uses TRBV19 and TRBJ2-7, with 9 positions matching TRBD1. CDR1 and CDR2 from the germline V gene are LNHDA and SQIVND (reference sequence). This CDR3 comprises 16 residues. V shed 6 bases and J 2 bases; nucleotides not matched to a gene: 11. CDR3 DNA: TGTGCCAGTAGGTTATCGACCGGGACAGGGACCTACGAGCAGTACTTC. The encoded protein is CASRLSTGTGTYEQYF.

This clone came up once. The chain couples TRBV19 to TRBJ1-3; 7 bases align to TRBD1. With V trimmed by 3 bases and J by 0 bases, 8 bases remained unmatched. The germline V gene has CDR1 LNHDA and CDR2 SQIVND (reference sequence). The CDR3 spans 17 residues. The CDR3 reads CASSISQGQSSGNTIYF. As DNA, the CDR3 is TGTGCCAGTAGTATTTCACAGGGGCAAAGCTCTGGAAACACCATATATTTT.

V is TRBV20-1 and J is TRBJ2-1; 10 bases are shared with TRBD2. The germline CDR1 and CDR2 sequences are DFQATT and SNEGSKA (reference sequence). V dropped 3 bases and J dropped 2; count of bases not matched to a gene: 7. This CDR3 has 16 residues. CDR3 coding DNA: TGCAGTGCTAGTACGGCTAGCGGGAGCGCCTACAATGAGCAGTTCTTC. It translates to CSASTASGSAYNEQFF.

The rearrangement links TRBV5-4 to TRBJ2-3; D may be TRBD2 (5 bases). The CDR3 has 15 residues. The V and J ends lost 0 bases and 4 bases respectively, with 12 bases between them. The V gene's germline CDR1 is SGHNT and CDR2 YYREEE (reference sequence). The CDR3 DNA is TGTGCCAGCAGCTTGGCGGAGTCTAGCCCAGATACGCAGTATTTT. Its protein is CASSLAESSPDTQYF.

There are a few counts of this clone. This CDR3 reads CSALGLDTQYF. As DNA, the CDR3 is TGCAGTGCTCTTGGGCTAGATACGCAGTATTTT. J is TRBJ2-3 and V is TRBV20-1; D gene unclear. Between the trimmed V and J ends, which lost 5 bases and 5 bases, there was a span of 8 bases. Germline loops: CDR1 DFQATT, CDR2 SNEGSKA (reference sequence). CDR3 length: 11 residues.

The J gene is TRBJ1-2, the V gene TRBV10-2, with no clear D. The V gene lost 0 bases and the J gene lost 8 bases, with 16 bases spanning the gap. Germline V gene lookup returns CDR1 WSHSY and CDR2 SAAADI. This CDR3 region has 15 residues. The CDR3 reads CASSESRTVGEGYTF. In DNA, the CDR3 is TGCGCCAGCAGTGAGTCCCGGACGGTCGGGGAAGGCTACACCTTC.

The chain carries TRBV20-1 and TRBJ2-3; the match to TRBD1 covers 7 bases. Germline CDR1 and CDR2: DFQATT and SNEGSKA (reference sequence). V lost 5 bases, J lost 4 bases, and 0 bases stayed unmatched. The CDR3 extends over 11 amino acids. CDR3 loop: CSADRADTQYF. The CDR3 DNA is TGCAGTGCTGACAGGGCAGATACGCAGTATTTT.

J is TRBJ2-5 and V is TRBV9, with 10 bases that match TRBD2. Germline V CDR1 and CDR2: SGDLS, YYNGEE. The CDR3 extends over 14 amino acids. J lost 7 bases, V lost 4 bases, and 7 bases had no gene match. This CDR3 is CASSPRTSGGTQYF. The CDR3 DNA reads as TGTGCCAGCAGCCCACGGACTAGCGGAGGGACCCAGTACTTC.

The CDR3 DNA follows: TGTGCCAGCAGCCGAGAGCAGGGTTCTGGAAACACCATATATTTT. Amino acids: CASSREQGSGNTIYF. The chain recombines TRBV5-4 with TRBJ1-3; tentative D call: TRBD1 (5 bases). Per the germline V gene, CDR1 is SGHNT and CDR2 is YYREEE (reference sequence). The ends were cut back, 4 bases at V and 1 base at J, with 12 bases in the middle. There are 15 residues in the CDR3.

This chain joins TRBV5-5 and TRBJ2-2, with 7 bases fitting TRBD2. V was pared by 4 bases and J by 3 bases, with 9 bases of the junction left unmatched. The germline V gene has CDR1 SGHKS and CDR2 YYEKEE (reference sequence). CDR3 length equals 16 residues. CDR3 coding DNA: TGTGCCAGCAGCCCGCCAGGGACTACCTACACCGGGGAGCTGTTTTTT. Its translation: CASSPPGTTYTGELFF.

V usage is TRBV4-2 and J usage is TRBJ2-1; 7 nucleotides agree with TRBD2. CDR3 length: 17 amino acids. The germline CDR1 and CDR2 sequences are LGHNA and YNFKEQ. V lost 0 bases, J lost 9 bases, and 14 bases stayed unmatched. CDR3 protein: CASSQEASGKIRGEQFF. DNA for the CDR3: TGTGCCAGCAGCCAAGAAGCCAGCGGGAAGATACGGGGTGAGCAGTTCTTC.

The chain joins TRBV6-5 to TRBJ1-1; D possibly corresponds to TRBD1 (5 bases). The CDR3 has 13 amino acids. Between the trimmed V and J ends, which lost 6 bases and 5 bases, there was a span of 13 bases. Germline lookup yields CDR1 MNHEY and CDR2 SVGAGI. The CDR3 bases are TGTGCCAGCAGGGCCCCAGGGTCTACTGAAGCTTTCTTT. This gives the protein CASRAPGSTEAFF.

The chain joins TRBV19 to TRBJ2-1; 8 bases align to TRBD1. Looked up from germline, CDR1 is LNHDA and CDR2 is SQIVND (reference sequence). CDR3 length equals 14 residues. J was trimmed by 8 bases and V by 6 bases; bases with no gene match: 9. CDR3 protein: CASRPDPGGDEQFF. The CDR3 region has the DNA TGTGCCAGTAGACCTGACCCAGGGGGCGATGAGCAGTTCTTC.

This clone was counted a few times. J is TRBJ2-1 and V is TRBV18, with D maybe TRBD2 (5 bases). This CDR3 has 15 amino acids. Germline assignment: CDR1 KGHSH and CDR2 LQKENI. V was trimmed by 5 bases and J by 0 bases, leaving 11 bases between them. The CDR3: CASSREFGSYNEQFF. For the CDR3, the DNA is TGTGCCAGCTCAAGGGAGTTCGGCTCCTACAATGAGCAGTTCTTC.

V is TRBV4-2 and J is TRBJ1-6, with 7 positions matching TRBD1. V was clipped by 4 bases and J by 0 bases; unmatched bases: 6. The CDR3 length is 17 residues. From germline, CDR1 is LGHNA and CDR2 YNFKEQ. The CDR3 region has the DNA TGTGCCAGCAGCCGTCGGGACAGCCCCTCCTATAATTCACCCCTCCACTTT. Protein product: CASSRRDSPSYNSPLHF.

The CDR3 DNA sequence: TGCAGCGTTGAGTCCGCGACTAGCGGCTACAATGAGCAGTTCTTC. Its protein product is CSVESATSGYNEQFF. The V and J genes are TRBV29-1 and TRBJ2-1; 9 bases fit TRBD2. Germline CDR1 reads SQVTM; CDR2 reads ANQGSEA. The CDR3 runs to 15 residues. J lost 3 bases, V lost 3 bases, and 6 bases had no gene match.

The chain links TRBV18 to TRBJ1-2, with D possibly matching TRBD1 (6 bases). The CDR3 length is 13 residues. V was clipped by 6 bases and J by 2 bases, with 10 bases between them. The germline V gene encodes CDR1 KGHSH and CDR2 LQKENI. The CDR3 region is CASSWDNNYGYTF. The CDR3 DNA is TGTGCCAGCTCCTGGGACAACAACTATGGCTACACCTTC.

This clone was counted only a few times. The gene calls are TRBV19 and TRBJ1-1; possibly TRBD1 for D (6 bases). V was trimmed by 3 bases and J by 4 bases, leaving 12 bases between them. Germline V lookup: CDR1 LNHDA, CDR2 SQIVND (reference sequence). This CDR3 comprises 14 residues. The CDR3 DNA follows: TGTGCCAGTAGTATGGTCAGGGGCTTCACTGAAGCTTTCTTT. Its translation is CASSMVRGFTEAFF.

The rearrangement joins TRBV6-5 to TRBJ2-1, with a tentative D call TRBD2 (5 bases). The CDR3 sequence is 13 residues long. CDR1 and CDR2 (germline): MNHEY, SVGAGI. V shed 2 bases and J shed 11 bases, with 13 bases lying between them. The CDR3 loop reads CASSYDYGFKQFF. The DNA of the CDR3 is TGTGCCAGCAGTTACGACTACGGATTTAAGCAGTTCTTC.

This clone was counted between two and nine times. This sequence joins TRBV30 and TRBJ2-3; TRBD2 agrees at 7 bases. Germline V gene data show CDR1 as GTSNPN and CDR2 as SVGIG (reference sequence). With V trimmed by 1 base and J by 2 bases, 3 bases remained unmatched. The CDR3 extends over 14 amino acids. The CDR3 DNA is TGTGCCTGGAGTGCCGGGGGGTTCACAGATACGCAGTATTTT. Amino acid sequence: CAWSAGGFTDTQYF. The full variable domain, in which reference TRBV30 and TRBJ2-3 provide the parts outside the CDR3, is SQTIHQWPATLVQPVGSPLSLECTVEGTSNPNLYWYRQAAGRGLQLLFYSVGIGQISSEVPQNLSASRPQDRQFILSSKKLLLSDSGFYLCAWSAGGFTDTQYFGPGTRLTVL.

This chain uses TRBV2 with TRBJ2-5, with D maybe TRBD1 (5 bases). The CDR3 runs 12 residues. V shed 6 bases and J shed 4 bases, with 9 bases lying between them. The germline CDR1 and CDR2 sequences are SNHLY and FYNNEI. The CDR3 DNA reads TGTGCCAGCAGACAGGAGATAGAGACCCAGTACTTC. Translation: CASRQEIETQYF.

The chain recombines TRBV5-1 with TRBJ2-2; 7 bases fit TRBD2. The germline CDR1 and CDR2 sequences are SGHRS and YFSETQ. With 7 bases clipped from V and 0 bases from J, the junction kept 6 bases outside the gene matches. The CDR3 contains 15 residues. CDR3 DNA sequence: TGCGCCAGCTGGATGGGGGGGACGAACACCGGGGAGCTGTTTTTT. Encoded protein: CASWMGGTNTGELFF.

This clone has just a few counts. The CDR3 nucleotides read TGTGCCAGCAGCTTACTAGCGGGGAGCACAGATACGCAGTATTTT. This translates into CASSLLAGSTDTQYF. The chain carries TRBV7-8 and TRBJ2-3; 9 nucleotides match TRBD2. CDR3 length: 15 residues. With 2 bases clipped from V and 0 bases from J, the junction kept 0 bases outside the gene matches. Germline V CDR1 and CDR2: SGHVS, FQNEAQ.

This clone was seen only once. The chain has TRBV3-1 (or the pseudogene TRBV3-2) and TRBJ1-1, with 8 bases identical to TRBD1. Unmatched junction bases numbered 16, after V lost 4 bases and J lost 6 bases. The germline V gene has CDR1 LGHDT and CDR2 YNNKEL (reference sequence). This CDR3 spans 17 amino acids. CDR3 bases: TGTGCCAGCAGCCCCCGACAGGGGACACTTAGAATCCCTGAAGCTTTCTTT. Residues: CASSPRQGTLRIPEAFF.